Included here is one T cell receptor beta chain sequence, with context. The entry originates in a study of blood T cell repertoires in COVID-19. Turning to the study itself: Sites across the United States, Italy and Spain contributed samples from acute and convalescent COVID-19. Sample material is recorded as cDNA or gDNA derived from T cells, B-cell-depleted T cells, or PBMCs.

Trimming pared 3 bases from V and 4 bases from J, leaving 17 bases between. CDR1 and CDR2 (germline): SGHRS, YFSETQ. The CDR3 covers 17 residues. In the authors' methods: Estimation of nucleated cell counts was performed using reference gene primer amplification. Repertoires were generated with immunoSEQ multiplex PCR, while TCRdb's copy carries only in-frame clones and drops some. The V and J calls and clone size are taken from that table; D and trimming were inferred from the DNA. The table includes over 10,000 clones, 88% detected once. Input material: peripheral blood. The source of this sequence is a human donor in a cohort sampled during active COVID-19. V gene TRBV5-1 combines with J gene TRBJ2-6; possibly TRBD2 for D (6 bases). CDR3: CASSSGLALSGANVLTF. The CDR3 DNA follows: TGCGCCAGCAGCTCGGGACTGGCCCTCTCGGGGGCCAACGTCCTGACTTTC.